This is a list of T cell receptor beta chains from one sample in a study of cytomegalovirus exposure and HLA in healthy donors. Generated by immunoSEQ multiplex PCR, the TCRdb table keeps only in-frame clones and is missing some. In the table there are about 100,000 clones, over 65% of which are singletons. Sequenced input: PBMCs. The source of these receptors is a woman aged 55-75 years in good health and CMV-seronegative. The CDR3 runs from the conserved cysteine through the conserved F or W. A D gene is named only where the DNA matches it firmly. Some rows have no size entry. The others give once, few or many, or a class for an expanded clone.

CDR3nt	CDR3aa	d_gene	j_gene	abundance	v_gene
TGTGCCAGCAGCTTGGGGCCCTCAGATACGCAGTATTTT	CASSLGPSDTQYF	-	TRBJ2-3	once	TRBV11-3
TGTGCCAGCAGCCGCCGGGACAGGGGCCCAGATACGCAGTATTTT	CASSRRDRGPDTQYF	TRBD1	TRBJ2-3	-	TRBV5-4
TGTGCCAGCCGTACGGACAGGGGATACGAGACCCAGTACTTC	CASRTDRGYETQYF	TRBD1	TRBJ2-5	-	TRBV6-5
TGTGCCAGCAGTTACGCAGGGCGTTTCACTGAAGCTTTCTTT	CASSYAGRFTEAFF	-	TRBJ1-1	-	TRBV6-5
TGTGCCAGCAGTTACTCGACAGGGGCGGGCACTGAAGCTTTCTTT	CASSYSTGAGTEAFF	TRBD1	TRBJ1-1	-	TRBV6-6
TGTGCCAGCAGTGCACTCCGCACAGATACGCAGTATTTT	CASSALRTDTQYF	-	TRBJ2-3	once	TRBV6-1
TGTGCCAGCAGTCCCGGGGTTGGAACGGCTTTCTTT	CASSPGVGTAFF	-	TRBJ1-1	-	TRBV6-5
TGCGCCAGCAGCCAAGACACCGGACTAGCGGGGGGGTACACCGGGGAGCTGTTTTTT	CASSQDTGLAGGYTGELFF	TRBD2	TRBJ2-2	once	TRBV4-3
TGTGCCAGCAGCTTGCCTACTAGCGGGGGGGAGACCCAGTACTTC	CASSLPTSGGETQYF	TRBD2	TRBJ2-5	-	TRBV13
TGTGCCAGCAGCACCGGGACAGGGGGCTCCTACGAGCAGTACTTC	CASSTGTGGSYEQYF	TRBD1	TRBJ2-7	few	TRBV7-2
TGCGCCAGCAGCCGTAGTACGGGGGGGAGCTACGAGCAGTACTTC	CASSRSTGGSYEQYF	TRBD2	TRBJ2-7	few	TRBV4-1
TGTGCCAGCAGTTTAGGGGCAGGGTACACAGATACGCAGTATTTT	CASSLGAGYTDTQYF	-	TRBJ2-3	-	TRBV27
TGTGCCAGCAGGACTAGCGGGAGTGATACGCAGTATTTT	CASRTSGSDTQYF	TRBD2	TRBJ2-3	-	TRBV27
TGTGCCAGCAGTTTATATAGGGGCTCGTACAATGAGCAGTTCTTC	CASSLYRGSYNEQFF	-	TRBJ2-1	-	TRBV28
TGTGCCAGCAGTTTACCCCGGACACTTAGCTCCTATAATTCACCCCTCCACTTT	CASSLPRTLSSYNSPLHF	-	TRBJ1-6	-	TRBV27
TGCGCCAGCAGAGGGGGCGAGGTAACTAATGAAAAACTGTTTTTT	CASRGGEVTNEKLFF	TRBD1	TRBJ1-4	few	TRBV5-1
TGCAGCGTTGTGGCTAGCGGCACAGATACGCAGTATTTT	CSVVASGTDTQYF	-	TRBJ2-3	-	TRBV29-1
TGTGCCAGTAGTAGAGGGGGACAGGGGAATTATGGCTACACCTTC	CASSRGGQGNYGYTF	TRBD1	TRBJ1-2	-	TRBV19
TGTGCCAGCAGACCTTGGGGCGGGACTAACACTGAAGCTTTCTTT	CASRPWGGTNTEAFF	-	TRBJ1-1	-	TRBV6-1
TGCGCCAGCAGCTTCGACGGGGGACAGGGGGGTCAGCCCCAGCATTTT	CASSFDGGQGGQPQHF	TRBD1	TRBJ1-5	-	TRBV5-1
TGTGCCAGCAGCCCACCCAAGCAGCGGGACTACAATGAGCAGTTCTTC	CASSPPKQRDYNEQFF	TRBD2	TRBJ2-1	-	TRBV5-6
TGTGCCAGCAGCTTTGCAGAGAACACTGAAGCTTTCTTT	CASSFAENTEAFF	-	TRBJ1-1	-	TRBV11-3
TGTGCCAGCACCAACAGGGGATCTGGGGCCAACGTCCTGACTTTC	CASTNRGSGANVLTF	TRBD1	TRBJ2-6	-	TRBV27
TGCAGCGTTGAAGGGACAGGGGGTGTCACTGAAGCTTTCTTT	CSVEGTGGVTEAFF	TRBD1	TRBJ1-1	-	TRBV29-1
TGTGCCAGCAGTTTGGGGGCCGGGACGGTCCAAAGTGAGCAGTTCTTC	CASSLGAGTVQSEQFF	-	TRBJ2-1	-	TRBV28
TGTGCCACAACGACAGGGGATAGCAATCAGCCCCAGCATTTT	CATTTGDSNQPQHF	TRBD1	TRBJ1-5	-	TRBV19
TGCGCCAGCAGCTCGAGACAGACGCCAAGCACAGATACGCAGTATTTT	CASSSRQTPSTDTQYF	-	TRBJ2-3	-	TRBV5-1
TGTGCCAGCAGCTTGGAAGGTGTGGGACAGGGGCTCACAGATACGCAGTATTTT	CASSLEGVGQGLTDTQYF	TRBD1	TRBJ2-3	-	TRBV5-8
TGCAGCGTCTCGCCTGGACAGGGCACGACTGAAGCTTTCTTT	CSVSPGQGTTEAFF	TRBD1	TRBJ1-1	-	TRBV29-1
TGTGCCAGCAGCCCGGACAGGGGAATCTATGGCTACACCTTC	CASSPDRGIYGYTF	TRBD1	TRBJ1-2	once	TRBV7-8
TGTGCCAGCAGTCCTACCGACAGGATGAACACTGAAGCTTTCTTT	CASSPTDRMNTEAFF	-	TRBJ1-1	-	TRBV9
TGCGCCAGCAGCCAAGGAGGAGCGGGGGGCCGGAACACTGAAGCTTTCTTT	CASSQGGAGGRNTEAFF	-	TRBJ1-1	-	TRBV4-1
TGTGCCAGCAGTTTAGGTCTAGAGCAGTACTTC	CASSLGLEQYF	-	TRBJ2-7	-	TRBV28
TGTGCCAGCAGCTTGAGCCTAGTCGTCAATGAGCAGTTCTTC	CASSLSLVVNEQFF	-	TRBJ2-1	-	TRBV5-6
TGCGCCAGCAGCCTAACGGGACAGGGAGTAGGGGAGACCCAGTACTTC	CASSLTGQGVGETQYF	TRBD1	TRBJ2-5	-	TRBV5-1
TGTGCCAGCAGCGGTACAGGGGGCCCTTACGAGCAGTACTTC	CASSGTGGPYEQYF	TRBD1	TRBJ2-7	-	TRBV7-2
TGTGCCAGCAGTTTACTAAGCGGTTCAAATGAGCAGTTCTTC	CASSLLSGSNEQFF	-	TRBJ2-1	-	TRBV27
TGTGCCAGCAGCTCTCTGACAGGCTTAGCTAACTATGGCTACACCTTC	CASSSLTGLANYGYTF	-	TRBJ1-2	once	TRBV7-9
TGTGCTAGTGGTTTGAGGGAGAGCACTGAAGCTTTCTTT	CASGLRESTEAFF	-	TRBJ1-1	-	TRBV12-5
TGCGCCAGCAGCTTGGGTGACAGAGGCTCCTACAATGAGCAGTTCTTC	CASSLGDRGSYNEQFF	-	TRBJ2-1	-	TRBV5-1
TGTGCCAGCAGCATAGGGACTAGCGGTTACGAGCAGTACTTC	CASSIGTSGYEQYF	TRBD2	TRBJ2-7	-	TRBV5-6
TGCGCCAGCAGCCGGACAGGGGATGAAGCTTTCTTT	CASSRTGDEAFF	TRBD1	TRBJ1-1	-	TRBV5-1